This TCR beta chain came from a study of identical twins. V shed 6 bases and J shed 0 bases, with 9 bases lying between them. The CDR3 is 13 residues long. Germline assignment: CDR1 SEHNR and CDR2 FQNEAQ (reference sequence). One entry per CDR3 protein results from TCRdb running MiXCR on the 5' RACE reads. Of about 660,000 distinct CDR3 sequences listed, 8.6% were seen once; the top ten hold around 0.98%. Notes on the study in general: Beta out-of-frame sequences displayed a weaker excess of sharing between twins.

There are a few counts of this clonotype. The antigen is undetermined. The same data also went into a second study, on yellow fever vaccine responses in identical twins.

This clonotype was obtained from a woman aged 18-29 years in good health. This rearrangement joins TRBV7-9 to TRBJ2-7; either TRBD1 or TRBD2 may fit D (5 bases each). What was sequenced was PBMCs. The chain's CDR3 is CASRPGASYEQYF. In nucleotides, the CDR3 is TGTGCCAGCAGACCCGGGGCCTCCTACGAGCAGTACTTC.